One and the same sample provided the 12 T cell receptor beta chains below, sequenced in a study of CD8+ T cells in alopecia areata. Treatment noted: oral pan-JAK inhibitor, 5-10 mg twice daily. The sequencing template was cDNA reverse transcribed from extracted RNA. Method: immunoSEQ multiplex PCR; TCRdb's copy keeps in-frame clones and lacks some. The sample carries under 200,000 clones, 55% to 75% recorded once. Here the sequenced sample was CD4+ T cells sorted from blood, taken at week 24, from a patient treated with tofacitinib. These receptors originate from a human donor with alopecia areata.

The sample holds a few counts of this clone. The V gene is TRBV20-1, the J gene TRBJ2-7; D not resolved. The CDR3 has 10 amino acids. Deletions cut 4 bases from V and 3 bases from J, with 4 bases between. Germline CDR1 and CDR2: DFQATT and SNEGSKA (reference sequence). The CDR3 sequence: CSANFYEQYF. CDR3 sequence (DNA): TGCAGTGCTAACTTCTACGAGCAGTACTTC.

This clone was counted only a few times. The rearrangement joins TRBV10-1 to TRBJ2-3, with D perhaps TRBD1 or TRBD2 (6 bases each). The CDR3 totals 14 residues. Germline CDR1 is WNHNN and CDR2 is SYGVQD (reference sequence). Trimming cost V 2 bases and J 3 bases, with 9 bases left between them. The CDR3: CASSEGGPTDTQYF. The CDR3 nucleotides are TGCGCCAGCAGTGAGGGGGGGCCGACAGATACGCAGTATTTT.

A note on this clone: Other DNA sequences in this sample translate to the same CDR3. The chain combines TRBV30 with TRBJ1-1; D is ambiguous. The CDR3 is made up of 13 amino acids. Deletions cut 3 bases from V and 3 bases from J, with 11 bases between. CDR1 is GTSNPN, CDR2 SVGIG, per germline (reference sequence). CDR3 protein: CAWSVKGYTEAFF. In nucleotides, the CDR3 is TGTGCCTGGAGCGTCAAAGGGTACACTGAAGCTTTCTTT.

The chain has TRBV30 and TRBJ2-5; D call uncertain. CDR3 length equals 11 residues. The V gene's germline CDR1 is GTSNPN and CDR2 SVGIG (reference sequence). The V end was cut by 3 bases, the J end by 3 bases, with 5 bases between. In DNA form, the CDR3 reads TGTGCCTGGAGAAGTGAAGAGACCCAGTACTTC. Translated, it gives CAWRSEETQYF.

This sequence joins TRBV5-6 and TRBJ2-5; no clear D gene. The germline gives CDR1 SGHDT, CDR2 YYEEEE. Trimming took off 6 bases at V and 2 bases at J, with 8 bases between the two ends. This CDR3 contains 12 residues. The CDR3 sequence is CASTGSQETQYF. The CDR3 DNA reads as TGTGCCAGCACCGGCAGTCAAGAGACCCAGTACTTC.

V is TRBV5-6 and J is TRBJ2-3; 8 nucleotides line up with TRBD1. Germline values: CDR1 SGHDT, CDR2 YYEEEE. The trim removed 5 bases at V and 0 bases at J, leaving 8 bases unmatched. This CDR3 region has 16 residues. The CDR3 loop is CASSSTGGRSTDTQYF. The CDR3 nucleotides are TGTGCCAGCAGTTCCACAGGGGGGAGAAGCACAGATACGCAGTATTTT. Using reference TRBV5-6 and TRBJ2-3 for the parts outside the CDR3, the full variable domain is DAGVTQSPTHLIKTRGQQVTLRCSPKSGHDTVSWYQQALGQGPQFIFQYYEEEERQRGNFPDRFSGHQFPNYSSELNVNALLLGDSALYLCASSSTGGRSTDTQYFGPGTRLTVL.

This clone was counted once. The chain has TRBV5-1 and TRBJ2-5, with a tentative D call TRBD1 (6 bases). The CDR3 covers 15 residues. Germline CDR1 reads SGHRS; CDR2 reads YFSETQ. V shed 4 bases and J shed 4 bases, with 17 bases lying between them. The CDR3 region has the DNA TGCGCCAGCAGCGCTACAGGGCCAACGGGAGAGACCCAGTACTTC. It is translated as CASSATGPTGETQYF.

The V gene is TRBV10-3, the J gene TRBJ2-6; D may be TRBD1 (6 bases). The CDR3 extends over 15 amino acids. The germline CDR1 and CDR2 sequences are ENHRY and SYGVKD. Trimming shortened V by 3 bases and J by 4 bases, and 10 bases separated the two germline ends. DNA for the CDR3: TGTGCCATCAGTGAACCAGACAGGGGGGCCAACGTCCTGACTTTC. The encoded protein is CAISEPDRGANVLTF.

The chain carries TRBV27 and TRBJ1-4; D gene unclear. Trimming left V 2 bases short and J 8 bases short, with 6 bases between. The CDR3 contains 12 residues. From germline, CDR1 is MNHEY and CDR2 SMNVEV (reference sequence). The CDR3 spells CASSLRGEKLFF. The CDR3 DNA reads TGTGCCAGCAGTTTACGAGGGGAAAAACTGTTTTTT.

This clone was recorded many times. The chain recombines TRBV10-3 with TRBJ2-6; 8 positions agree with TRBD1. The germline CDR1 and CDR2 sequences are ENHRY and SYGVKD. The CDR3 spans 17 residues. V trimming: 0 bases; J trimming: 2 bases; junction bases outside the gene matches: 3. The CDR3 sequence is CAISESQGAAGANVLTF. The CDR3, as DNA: TGTGCCATCAGTGAGTCGCAGGGGGCGGCTGGGGCCAACGTCCTGACTTTC.

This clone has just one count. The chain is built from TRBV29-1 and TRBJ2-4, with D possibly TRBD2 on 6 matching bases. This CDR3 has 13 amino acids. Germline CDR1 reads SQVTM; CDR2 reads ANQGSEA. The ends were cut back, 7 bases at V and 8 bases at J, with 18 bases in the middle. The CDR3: CSGGLGPRDIQYF. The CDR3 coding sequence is TGCAGCGGGGGACTGGGGCCGCGGGACATTCAGTACTTC. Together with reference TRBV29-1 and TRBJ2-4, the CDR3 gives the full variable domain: SAVISQKPSRDICQRGTSLTIQCQVDSQVTMMFWYRQQPGQSLTLIATANQGSEATYESGFVIDKFPISRPNLTFSTLTVSNMSPEDSSIYLCSGGLGPRDIQYFGAGTRLSVL.

CDR3 sequence: CASISGQPQETQYF. In DNA, the CDR3 is TGCGCCAGCATATCCGGGCAGCCACAAGAGACCCAGTACTTC. The chain couples TRBV5-1 to TRBJ2-5; no definite D call. Germline-derived CDR1 and CDR2 are SGHRS and YFSETQ. Between the trimmed V and J ends, which lost 6 bases and 2 bases, there was a span of 14 bases. This CDR3 has 14 residues.